This T cell receptor beta chain came from a study of OX40 agonist ivuxolimab in advanced cancers. For the wider study: Ivuxolimab, which targeted the costimulatory receptor OX40 (CD134), was an agonistic, fully human IgG2 monoclonal antibody. Intravenous ivuxolimab was administered to patients every 2 weeks at six dose levels: 0.01, 0.1, 0.3, 1.5, 3 and 10 mg/kg. Among the approximately 54 dose-escalation patients, about 19 had hepatocellular carcinoma, around 15 melanoma, 9 renal cell carcinoma and 9 head and neck cancer. In the dose-escalation cohort, 82.7% of patients were male, and the mean age was roughly 60 years, with a range of roughly 20 to 80. Patients were allowed to have had prior anti-PD-1, anti-PD-L1 or anti-CTLA-4 therapy, and more than 30% of the dose-escalation patients had previously received checkpoint inhibitors. Three dose-escalation patients achieved partial responses, one with hepatocellular carcinoma and two with cutaneous melanoma. The point of sequencing TCRbeta in the periphery was to test whether ivuxolimab changed TCR sequence diversity and drove clonal T-cell expansion. The paper describes the monotherapy dose-escalation part (N of about 47 patients) of the phase I trial of ivuxolimab.

Here is what the overall study found, with its caveats: Low levels of normalized T-cell clonal expansion were also shown by some nonresponding patients. Antigen specificity was not determined for the clonally expanded peripheral T cells. In partial responders in the 0.1-3.0 mg/kg groups, normalized peripheral clonal expansion was found to be among the lowest, especially among CD8+ T cells. On average, CD8+ T cells showed more expanded clones than CD4+ T cells after ivuxolimab. At doses of 0.1 to 3.0 mg/kg, clonal expansion of both CD4+ and CD8+ T cells in blood was seen between baseline and week 6.

To sequence the TCRbeta CDR3 region, genomic DNA was isolated from the sorted cells. TCRbeta CDR3 regions were sequenced using the immunoSEQ Assay. In its TCRdb copy, this immuneACCESS table keeps in-frame sequences only and misses some clones. Where compared with another copy, unresolved V genes explain less than half of these, and the others have no known cause. The sample has approximately 20,000 clones on record, approximately 71% of them singletons. The ten largest account for roughly 12% of the sample. As concerns this clone: The target of this receptor is not known. Base quality data are lacking; no much larger clone is found one base away.

The trial excluded patients who had a history of autoimmune disease or were on systemic immunosuppression. Peripheral blood for TCR sequencing was collected from all dose cohorts at baseline, on cycle 4 day 1, and on cycle 7 day 1. Samples came from an open-label, multicenter, first-in-human phase I dose-escalation trial of ivuxolimab. The trial enrolled adults with locally advanced or metastatic head and neck squamous cell, hepatocellular, melanoma or renal cell carcinoma. Before TCR sequencing, CD4+ T cells and CD8+ T cells were sorted from peripheral blood as separate populations. Reading the germline V gene gives CDR1 MNHEY and CDR2 SVGAGI. Spanning cysteine to phenylalanine, the CDR3 consists of 13 amino acids. Only the CDR3 part of the read is kept: 39 bases, read in frame from the first base. V is shortened by 2 bases, J by 2 bases, and the region joining them spans 4 bases.

The V gene is TRBV6-5 and the J gene is TRBJ2-1; the D segment cannot be called with confidence. This receptor was taken from an adult with an advanced solid tumor such as melanoma, head and neck, liver or kidney cancer. This specimen consisted of CD4+ or CD8+ T cells sorted from blood, obtained in a trial of the OX40 agonist ivuxolimab. Here the CDR3 is given as CASSYGAYNEQFF. The DNA is as follows: TGTGCCAGCAGTTACGGGGCCTACAATGAGCAGTTCTTC.